The 9 T cell receptor beta chains in this list originate from one sample, sequenced in a study of blood T cell repertoires in COVID-19. Assay used: immunoSEQ multiplex PCR; TCRdb lists only in-frame clones, some missing. The data contain tens of thousands of clones, roughly 84% of them singletons. Sequenced sample: peripheral blood. Every receptor here comes from a man aged 60 to 69 with acute or convalescent COVID-19.

V and J are TRBV12-3 or TRBV12-4 and TRBJ1-1; a possible D gene is TRBD1 (6 bases). V lost 6 bases, J lost 4 bases, and 12 bases lay in between. The CDR3 has 13 residues. CDR3 amino acids: CASRPQGSTEAFF. The CDR3 DNA reads as TGTGCCAGCAGACCTCAGGGGAGCACTGAAGCTTTCTTT.

This clone was counted between two and nine times. The CDR3 DNA reads as TGTGCCAGTAGTACGGGACAGGGGATCTACGAGCAGTACTTC. Amino acids: CASSTGQGIYEQYF. V is TRBV19 and J is TRBJ2-7, with 10 nucleotides matching TRBD1. The CDR3 contains 14 residues. The V gene end was trimmed by 4 bases and the J gene end by 3 bases; junction bases not matched to a gene: 3. CDR1 and CDR2 from the germline V gene are LNHDA and SQIVND (reference sequence).

This clone appeared a single time. The rearrangement joins TRBV6-2 or TRBV6-3 to TRBJ2-3; 8 bases line up with TRBD2. Germline V CDR1 and CDR2: MNHEY, SVGEGT. The CDR3 has 12 residues. V lost 6 bases to trimming and J lost 14 bases; unmatched junction nucleotides: 10. CDR3 sequence (DNA): TGTGCCAGCAGACCTACTAGCGGTGCGGGGTATTTT. It specifies CASRPTSGAGYF.

This clone occurred a few times. The chain employs TRBV18 and TRBJ1-5; 7 bases fit TRBD1. This CDR3 comprises 13 residues. CDR1 and CDR2 (germline): KGHSH, LQKENI. The ends lost 6 bases at V and 3 bases at J; junction bases unmatched: 2. The CDR3 loop reads CASSTGLNQPQHF. The CDR3 DNA reads as TGTGCCAGCTCGACAGGGCTCAATCAGCCCCAGCATTTT.

This chain connects TRBV4-1 to TRBJ2-7; 7 bases fit TRBD1. The germline V gene has CDR1 MGHRA and CDR2 YSYEKL. The CDR3 has 13 amino acids. V was clipped by 3 bases and J by 3 bases; unmatched bases: 2. CDR3 coding DNA: TGCGCCAGCAGCCAGAACAGGGGCTACGAGCAGTACGTC. Translation: CASSQNRGYEQYV.

The chain uses TRBV5-1 and TRBJ1-2; D not resolved. Germline-derived CDR1 and CDR2 are SGHRS and YFSETQ. The CDR3 contains 12 residues. V dropped 6 bases and J dropped 4 bases, with 10 bases sitting between them. DNA of the CDR3: TGCGCCAGCACCGCGGGGATCTATGGCTACACCTTC. Translating it yields CASTAGIYGYTF.

The chain is built from TRBV7-9 and TRBJ2-3, with 13 positions matching TRBD2. The CDR3 totals 16 residues. V was pared by 5 bases and J by 2 bases, with 4 bases of the junction left unmatched. Per germline, CDR1 SEHNR and CDR2 FQNEAQ (reference sequence). CDR3 residues: CASSLGLAGVTDTQYF. The CDR3 DNA reads TGTGCCAGCAGCCTTGGACTAGCGGGGGTCACAGATACGCAGTATTTT.

V is TRBV2 and J is TRBJ2-4; no clear D gene. Germline lookup yields CDR1 SNHLY and CDR2 FYNNEI. The V end was cut by 5 bases, the J end by 4 bases, with 6 bases between. The CDR3 sequence is 12 residues long. This CDR3 reads CASSLIKNIQYF. The CDR3 DNA reads as TGTGCCAGCAGTCTTATAAAAAACATTCAGTACTTC. The full variable domain, completed using reference TRBV2 and TRBJ2-4, is EPEVTQTPSHQVTQMGQEVILRCVPISNHLYFYWYRQILGQKVEFLVSFYNNEISEKSEIFDDQFSVERPDGSNFTLKIRSTKLEDSAMYFCASSLIKNIQYFGAGTRLSVL.

This clone was counted a single time. The chain is built from TRBV27 and TRBJ1-6; the D is unclear. V gave up 2 bases and J gave up 0 bases, with 11 bases separating them. Germline lookup yields CDR1 MNHEY and CDR2 SMNVEV (reference sequence). The CDR3 has 17 amino acids. CDR3 region: CASSLDALSSYNSPLHF. Here the CDR3 DNA reads TGTGCCAGCAGTTTAGATGCCCTCAGCTCCTATAATTCACCCCTCCACTTT.